This TCR beta chain was identified during a study of blood T cell repertoires in COVID-19. This clone was picked up one time. V lost 7 bases to trimming and J lost 8 bases, with 17 bases between them. CDR3 length: 14 amino acids. Germline V gene data show CDR1 as MDHEN and CDR2 as SYDVKM. Only in-frame clones appear in the TCRdb table, and some are missing; sequencing was by immunoSEQ multiplex PCR. Seen here are more than 350,000 clones, around nine tenths observed once, and the top ten hold approximately 1.3%. This chain uses TRBV28 with TRBJ1-4, with D perhaps TRBD1 (6 bases). The receptor was derived from a woman aged 18-29 years who had been exposed to COVID-19. What was sequenced was PBMCs or T cells enriched from blood (not recorded which). The CDR3 region is CASTSSGDREKLFF. The CDR3 nucleotides read TGTGCCAGCACCTCATCAGGGGATCGGGAAAAACTGTTTTTT.